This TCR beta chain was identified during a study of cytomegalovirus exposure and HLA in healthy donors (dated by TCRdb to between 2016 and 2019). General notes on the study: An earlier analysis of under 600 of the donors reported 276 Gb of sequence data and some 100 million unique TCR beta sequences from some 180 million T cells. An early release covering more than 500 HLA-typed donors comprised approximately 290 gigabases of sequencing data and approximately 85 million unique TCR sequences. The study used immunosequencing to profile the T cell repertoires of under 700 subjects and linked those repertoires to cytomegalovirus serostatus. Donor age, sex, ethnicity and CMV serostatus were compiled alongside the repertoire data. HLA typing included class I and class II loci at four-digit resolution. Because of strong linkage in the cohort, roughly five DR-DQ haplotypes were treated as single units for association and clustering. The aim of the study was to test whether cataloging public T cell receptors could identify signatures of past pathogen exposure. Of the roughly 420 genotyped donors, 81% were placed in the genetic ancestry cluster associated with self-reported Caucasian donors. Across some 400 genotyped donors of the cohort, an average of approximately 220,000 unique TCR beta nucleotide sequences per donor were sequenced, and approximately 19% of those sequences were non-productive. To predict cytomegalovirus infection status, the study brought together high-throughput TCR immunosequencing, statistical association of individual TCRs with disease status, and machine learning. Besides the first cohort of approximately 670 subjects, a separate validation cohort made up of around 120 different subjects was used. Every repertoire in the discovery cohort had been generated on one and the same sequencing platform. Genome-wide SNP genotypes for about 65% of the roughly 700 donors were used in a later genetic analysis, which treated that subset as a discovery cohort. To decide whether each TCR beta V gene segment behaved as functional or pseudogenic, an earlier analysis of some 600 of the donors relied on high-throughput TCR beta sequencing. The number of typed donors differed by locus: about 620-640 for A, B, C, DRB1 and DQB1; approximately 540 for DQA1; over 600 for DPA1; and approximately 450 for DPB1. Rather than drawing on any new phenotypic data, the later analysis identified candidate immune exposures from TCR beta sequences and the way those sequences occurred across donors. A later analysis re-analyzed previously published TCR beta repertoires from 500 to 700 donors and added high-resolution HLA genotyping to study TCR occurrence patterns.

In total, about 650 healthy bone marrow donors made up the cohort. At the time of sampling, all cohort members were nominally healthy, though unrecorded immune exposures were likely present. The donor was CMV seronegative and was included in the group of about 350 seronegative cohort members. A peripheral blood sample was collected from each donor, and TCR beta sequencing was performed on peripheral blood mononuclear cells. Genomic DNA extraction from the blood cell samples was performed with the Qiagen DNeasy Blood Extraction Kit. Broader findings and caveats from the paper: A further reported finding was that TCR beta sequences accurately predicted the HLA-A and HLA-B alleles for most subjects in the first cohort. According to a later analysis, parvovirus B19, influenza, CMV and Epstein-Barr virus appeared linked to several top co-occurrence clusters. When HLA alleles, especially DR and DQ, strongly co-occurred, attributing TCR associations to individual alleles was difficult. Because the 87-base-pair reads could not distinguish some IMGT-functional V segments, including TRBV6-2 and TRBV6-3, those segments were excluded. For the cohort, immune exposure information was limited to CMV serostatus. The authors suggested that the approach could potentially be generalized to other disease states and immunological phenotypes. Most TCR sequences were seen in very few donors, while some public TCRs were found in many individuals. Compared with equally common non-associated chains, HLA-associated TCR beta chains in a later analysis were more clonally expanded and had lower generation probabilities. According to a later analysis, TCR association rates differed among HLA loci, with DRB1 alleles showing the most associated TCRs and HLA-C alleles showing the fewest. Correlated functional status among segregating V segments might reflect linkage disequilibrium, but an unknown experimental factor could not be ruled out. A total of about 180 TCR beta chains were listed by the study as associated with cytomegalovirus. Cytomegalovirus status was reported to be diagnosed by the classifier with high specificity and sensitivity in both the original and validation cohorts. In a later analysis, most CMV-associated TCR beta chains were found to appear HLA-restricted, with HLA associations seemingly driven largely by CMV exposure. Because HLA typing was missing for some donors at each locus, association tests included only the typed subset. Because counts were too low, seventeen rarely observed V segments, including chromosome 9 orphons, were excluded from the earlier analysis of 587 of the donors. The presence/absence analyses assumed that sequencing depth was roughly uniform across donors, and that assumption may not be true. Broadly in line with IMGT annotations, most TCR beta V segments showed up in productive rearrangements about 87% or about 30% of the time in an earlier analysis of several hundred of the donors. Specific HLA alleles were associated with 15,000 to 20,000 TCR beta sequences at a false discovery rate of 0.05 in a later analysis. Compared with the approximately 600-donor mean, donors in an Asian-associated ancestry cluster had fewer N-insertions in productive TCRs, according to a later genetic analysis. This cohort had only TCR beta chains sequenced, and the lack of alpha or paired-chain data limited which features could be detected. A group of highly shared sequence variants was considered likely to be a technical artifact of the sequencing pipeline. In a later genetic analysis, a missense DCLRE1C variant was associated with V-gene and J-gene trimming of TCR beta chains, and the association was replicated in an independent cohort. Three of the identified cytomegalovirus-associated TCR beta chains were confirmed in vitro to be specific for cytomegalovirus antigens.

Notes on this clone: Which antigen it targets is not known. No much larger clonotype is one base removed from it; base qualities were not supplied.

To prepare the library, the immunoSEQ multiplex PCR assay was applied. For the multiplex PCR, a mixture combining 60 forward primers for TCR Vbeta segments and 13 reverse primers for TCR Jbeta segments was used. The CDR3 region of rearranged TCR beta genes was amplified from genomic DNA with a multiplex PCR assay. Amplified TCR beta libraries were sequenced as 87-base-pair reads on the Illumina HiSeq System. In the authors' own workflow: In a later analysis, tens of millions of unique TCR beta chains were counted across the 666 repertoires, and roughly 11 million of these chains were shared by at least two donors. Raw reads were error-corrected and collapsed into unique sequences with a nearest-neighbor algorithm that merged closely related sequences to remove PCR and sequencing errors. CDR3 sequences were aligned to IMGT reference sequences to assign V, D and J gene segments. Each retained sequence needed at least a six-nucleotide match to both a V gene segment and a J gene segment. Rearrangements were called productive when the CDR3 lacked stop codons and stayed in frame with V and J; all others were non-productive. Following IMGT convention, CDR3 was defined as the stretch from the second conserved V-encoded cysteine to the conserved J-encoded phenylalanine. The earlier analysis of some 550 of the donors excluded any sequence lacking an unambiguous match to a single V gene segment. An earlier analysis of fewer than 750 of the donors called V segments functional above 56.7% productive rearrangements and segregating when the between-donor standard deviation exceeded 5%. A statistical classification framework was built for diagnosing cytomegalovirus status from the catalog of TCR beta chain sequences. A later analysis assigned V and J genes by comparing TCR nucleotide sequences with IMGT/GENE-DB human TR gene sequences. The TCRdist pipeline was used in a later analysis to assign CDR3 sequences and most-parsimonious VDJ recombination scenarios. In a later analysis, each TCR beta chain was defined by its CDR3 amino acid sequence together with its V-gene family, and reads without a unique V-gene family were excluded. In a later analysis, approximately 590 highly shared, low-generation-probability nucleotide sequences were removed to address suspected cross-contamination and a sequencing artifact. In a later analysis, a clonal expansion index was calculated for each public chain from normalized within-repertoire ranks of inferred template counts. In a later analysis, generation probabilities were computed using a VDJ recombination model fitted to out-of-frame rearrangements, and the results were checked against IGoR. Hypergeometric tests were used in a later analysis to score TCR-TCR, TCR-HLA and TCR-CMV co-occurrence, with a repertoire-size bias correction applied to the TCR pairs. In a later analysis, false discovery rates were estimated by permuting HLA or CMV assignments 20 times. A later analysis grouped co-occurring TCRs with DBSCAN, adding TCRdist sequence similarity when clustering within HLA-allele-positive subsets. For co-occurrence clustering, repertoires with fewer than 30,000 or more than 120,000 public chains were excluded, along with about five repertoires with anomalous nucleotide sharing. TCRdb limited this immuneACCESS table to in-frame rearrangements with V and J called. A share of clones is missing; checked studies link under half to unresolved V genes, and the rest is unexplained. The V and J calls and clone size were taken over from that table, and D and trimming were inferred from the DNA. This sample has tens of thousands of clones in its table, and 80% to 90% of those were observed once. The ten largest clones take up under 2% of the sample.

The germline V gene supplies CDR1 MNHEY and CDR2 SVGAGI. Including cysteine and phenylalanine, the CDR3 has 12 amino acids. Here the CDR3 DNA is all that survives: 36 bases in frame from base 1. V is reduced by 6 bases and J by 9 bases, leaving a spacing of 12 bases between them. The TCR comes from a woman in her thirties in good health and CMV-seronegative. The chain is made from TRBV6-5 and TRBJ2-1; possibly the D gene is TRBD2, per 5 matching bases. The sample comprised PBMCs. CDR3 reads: CASSPLVTEQFF. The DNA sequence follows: TGTGCCAGCAGCCCACTAGTAACTGAGCAGTTCTTC.